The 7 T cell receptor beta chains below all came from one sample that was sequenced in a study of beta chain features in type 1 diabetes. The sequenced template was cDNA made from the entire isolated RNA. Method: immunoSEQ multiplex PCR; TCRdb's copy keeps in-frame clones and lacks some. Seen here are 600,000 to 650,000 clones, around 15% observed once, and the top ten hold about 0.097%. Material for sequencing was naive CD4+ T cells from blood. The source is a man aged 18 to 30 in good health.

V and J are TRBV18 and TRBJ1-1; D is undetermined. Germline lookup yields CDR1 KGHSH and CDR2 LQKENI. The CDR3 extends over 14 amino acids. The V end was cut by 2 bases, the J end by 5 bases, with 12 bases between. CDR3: CASSPTLVETEAFF. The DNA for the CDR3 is TGTGCCAGCTCACCAACATTAGTGGAGACTGAAGCTTTCTTT.

The CDR3 loop is CASSQVATEEAFF. The CDR3 DNA reads as TGTGCCAGCAGCCAAGTAGCGACGGAGGAAGCTTTCTTT. The genes are TRBV5-4 and TRBJ1-1; D is unresolved. Trimming pared 4 bases from V and 8 bases from J, leaving 15 bases between. Germline V gives CDR1 SGHNT, CDR2 YYREEE (reference sequence). The CDR3 is 13 residues long.

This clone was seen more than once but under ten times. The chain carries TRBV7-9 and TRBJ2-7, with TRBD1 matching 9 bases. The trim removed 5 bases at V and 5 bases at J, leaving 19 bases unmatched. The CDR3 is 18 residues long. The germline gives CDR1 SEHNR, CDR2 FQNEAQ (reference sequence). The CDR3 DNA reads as TGTGCCAGCAGCCCCCCTGCCCCGGGACAGGGCAAGTTCCACGAGCAGTACTTC. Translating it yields CASSPPAPGQGKFHEQYF.

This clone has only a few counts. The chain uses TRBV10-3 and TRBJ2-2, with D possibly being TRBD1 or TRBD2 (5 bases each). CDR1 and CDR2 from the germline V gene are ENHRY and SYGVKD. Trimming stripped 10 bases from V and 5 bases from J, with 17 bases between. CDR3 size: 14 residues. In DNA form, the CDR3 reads TGTGCCACCCTTAATAGGGGACCAACCGGGGAGCTGTTTTTT. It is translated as CATLNRGPTGELFF.

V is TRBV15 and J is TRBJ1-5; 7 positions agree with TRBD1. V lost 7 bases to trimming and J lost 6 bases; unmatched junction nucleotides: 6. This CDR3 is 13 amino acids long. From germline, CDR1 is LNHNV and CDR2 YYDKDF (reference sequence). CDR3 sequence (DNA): TGTGCCACCATGAGGGGGCAGGGTCAGCCCCAGCATTTT. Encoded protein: CATMRGQGQPQHF.

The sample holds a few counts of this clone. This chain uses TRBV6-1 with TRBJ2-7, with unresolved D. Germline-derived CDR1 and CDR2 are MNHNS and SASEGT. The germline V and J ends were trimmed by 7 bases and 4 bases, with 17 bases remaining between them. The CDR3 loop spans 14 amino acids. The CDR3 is CASKDGPATYEQYF. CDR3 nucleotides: TGTGCCAGCAAAGATGGTCCAGCCACGTACGAGCAGTACTTC.

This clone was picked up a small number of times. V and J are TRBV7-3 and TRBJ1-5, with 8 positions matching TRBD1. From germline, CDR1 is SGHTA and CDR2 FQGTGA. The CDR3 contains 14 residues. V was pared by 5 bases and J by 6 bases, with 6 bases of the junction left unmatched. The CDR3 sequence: CASSQSGGSQPQHF. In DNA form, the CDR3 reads TGTGCCAGCAGCCAATCAGGGGGCTCTCAGCCCCAGCATTTT.